The present entry profiles one T cell receptor beta chain with its context. The antigen is unknown. The data are from a study of chemoradiotherapy in HPV16-positive cancers. Study-wide results and limits: In HPV16-positive patients, HPV-responsive T-cell expansion tracked better recurrence-free survival.

The table came from immunoSEQ multiplex PCR; TCRdb's copy has only in-frame clones and leaves some out. The sample has under 15,000 clones, about 80% seen once. The clonotype comes from a human donor with HPV-associated anogenital cancer. The specimen was collected from a patient who underwent chemoradiotherapy.

The CDR3 coding sequence is TGCGCCAGCAGCCAGGGCAGTCAGCCCCAGCATTTT. Protein product: CASSQGSQPQHF. This sequence joins TRBV4-1 and TRBJ1-5; D not certain. The V gene's germline CDR1 is MGHRA and CDR2 YSYEKL. Trimming took off 3 bases at V and 6 bases at J, with 6 bases between the two ends. This CDR3 has 12 residues.